This TCR beta chain was found in a study of cytomegalovirus exposure and HLA in healthy donors. Germline V CDR1 and CDR2: MGHRA, YSYEKL. The length of the CDR3 is 17 residues. V was clipped by 1 base and J by 7 bases, with 17 bases between them. With 60 Vbeta and 13 Jbeta primers, the PCR was carried out. Using immunoSEQ multiplex PCR, the repertoire was profiled, and TCRdb retains in-frame clones only, with some absent. The profile shows under 150,000 clones, approximately 78% of them singletons. The origin of this receptor is a woman aged 35 to 49 in good health and CMV-seropositive. Specimen: PBMCs. The V and J genes are TRBV4-1 and TRBJ1-6; no clear D. CDR3 protein: CASSQGMGGGVNSPLHF. CDR3 bases: TGCGCCAGCAGCCAAGGAATGGGCGGCGGGGTGAATTCACCCCTCCACTTT.